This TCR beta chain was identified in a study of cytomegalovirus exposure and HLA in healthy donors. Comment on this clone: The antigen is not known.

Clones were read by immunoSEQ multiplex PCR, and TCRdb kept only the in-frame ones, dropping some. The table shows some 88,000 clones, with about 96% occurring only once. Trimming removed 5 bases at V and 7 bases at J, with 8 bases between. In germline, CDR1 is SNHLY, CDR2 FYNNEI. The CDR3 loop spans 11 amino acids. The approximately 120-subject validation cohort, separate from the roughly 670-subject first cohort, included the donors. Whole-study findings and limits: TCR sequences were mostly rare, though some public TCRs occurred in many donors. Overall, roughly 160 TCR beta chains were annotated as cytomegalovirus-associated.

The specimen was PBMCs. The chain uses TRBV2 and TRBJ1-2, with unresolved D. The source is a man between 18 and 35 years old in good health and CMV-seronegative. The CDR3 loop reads CASSPRGGYTF. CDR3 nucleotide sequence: TGTGCCAGCAGTCCCCGCGGTGGCTACACCTTC.